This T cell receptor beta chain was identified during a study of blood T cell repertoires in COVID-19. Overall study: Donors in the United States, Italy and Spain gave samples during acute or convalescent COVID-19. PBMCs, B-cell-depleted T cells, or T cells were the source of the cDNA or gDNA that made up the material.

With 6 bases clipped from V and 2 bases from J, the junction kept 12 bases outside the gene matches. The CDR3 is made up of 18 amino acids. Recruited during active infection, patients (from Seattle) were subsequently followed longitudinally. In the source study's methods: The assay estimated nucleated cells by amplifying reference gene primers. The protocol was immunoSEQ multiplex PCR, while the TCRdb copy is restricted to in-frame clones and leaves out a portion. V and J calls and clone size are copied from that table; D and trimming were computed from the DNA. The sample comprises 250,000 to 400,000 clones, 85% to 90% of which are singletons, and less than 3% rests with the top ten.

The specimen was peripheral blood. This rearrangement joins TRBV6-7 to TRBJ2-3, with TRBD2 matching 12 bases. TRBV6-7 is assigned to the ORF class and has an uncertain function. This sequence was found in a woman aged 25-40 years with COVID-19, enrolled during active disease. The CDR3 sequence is CASRQTSGRGDHTDTQYF. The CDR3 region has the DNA TGTGCCAGCAGGCAGACTAGCGGGAGAGGGGATCACACAGATACGCAGTATTTT.